Here is one T cell receptor beta chain with its context. The antigen it binds to is not known. No per-base quality is available; no much larger clone lies one base away. This entry belongs to a study of response to subunit inactivated influenza vaccine (dated by TCRdb to the late 2010s). At the level of the whole study: The study used deep quantitative T cell receptor repertoire profiling to track responses to a trivalent subunit inactivated influenza vaccine. Results the study describes overall, beyond this receptor: It was suggested by the authors that each seasonal influenza vaccination may recruit only a limited number of new T cells.

Trimming leaves V shorter by 8 bases and J shorter by 5 bases, with the junction holding 7 bases beyond the gene matches. The CDR3 numbers 13 residues from cysteine through phenylalanine. This entry keeps only the CDR3 DNA: 39 bases, framed from base 1. Sequences SQVTM (CDR1) and ANQGSEA (CDR2) are obtained from the germline V gene. The library was generated by RT-PCR. The instrument was an Illumina HiSeq 2500. TCRdb reprocessed the public reads (quality trimming at Q25 with fastp, clone calling with MiXCR) and kept in-frame beta chains. Each entry merges the rows of one CDR3 protein and shows their most common DNA and genes. The sample table holds 590,000 or so distinct CDR3 sequences, of which approximately 14% were seen once. The biggest ten clones account for 7.5% to 8% of the sample.

The chain is encoded by TRBV29-1 joined to TRBJ2-5, and TRBD2 matches 11 of the central bases. The sample in question was PBMCs from blood, obtained about 14 days before vaccination. The clonotype was recovered from a man over 45 who received an inactivated influenza vaccine. Donor details come from another sample of the same person, matched by shared clones. The CDR3 in this case is CSHSGRDRETQYF. The nucleotide sequence reads TGCAGCCATAGCGGGAGGGATCGGGAGACCCAGTACTTC.